Here is one T cell receptor (beta chain) with its context. Its antigen is undetermined. The germline CDR1 and CDR2 sequences are KGHSH and LQKENI. The CDR3 length is 20 residues. The V and J ends lost 3 bases and 0 bases, in that order; junction bases with no gene match: 18. The data are from a study of cytomegalovirus exposure and HLA in healthy donors. Primers included in the PCR were 60 Vbeta and 13 Jbeta primers. Here immunoSEQ multiplex PCR was the method, and the copy in TCRdb shows in-frame clones only, minus some. The sample holds roughly 41,000 clones. Study-wide points: It was reportedly the case that the classifier diagnosed cytomegalovirus status with high specificity and sensitivity. The study recorded 150 to 200 TCR beta chains that were cytomegalovirus-associated. A later analysis showed that HLA-associated TCR beta chains had undergone more clonal expansion than equally common others.

The sequence came from a woman in her thirties or forties in good health and CMV-seronegative. Sequencing input: PBMCs. This chain links TRBV18 with TRBJ2-7, with 9 bases that match TRBD2. CDR3 residues: CASSPSVLAGPRVFSYEQYF. The CDR3 DNA sequence: TGTGCCAGCTCACCCTCGGTACTAGCGGGCCCTCGGGTCTTCTCCTACGAGCAGTACTTC.